This TCR beta chain was recorded in a study of Ad26.COV2.S vaccination and SARS-CoV-2 variants. The V gene lost 4 bases and the J gene lost 9 bases, with 19 bases spanning the gap. There are 15 residues in the CDR3. The germline V gene encodes CDR1 LNHDA and CDR2 SQIVND (reference sequence). TCRdb's table, derived via immunoSEQ multiplex PCR, lists solely in-frame clones and lacks some. In the table there are 400,000 to 450,000 clones, around 90% of which are singletons. In its sample, this clone was seen once. The antigen is unknown. Described treatment: 15 to 20 received Ad26.COV2.S at low or high dose, single or two shots; five or six received placebo; per-sample allocation not given. The samples date from day 63 after the first vaccine or placebo injection. Regarding the study as a whole: Compared with placebo recipients, vaccine recipients had higher spike-specific TCR breadth.

This clonotype was sampled from a person between 18 and 60 years old who received the Ad26.COV2.S COVID-19 vaccine or a placebo. This specimen consisted of peripheral blood, obtained in a trial of Ad26.COV2.S vaccine versus placebo. V gene TRBV19 combines with J gene TRBJ2-1, with D possibly TRBD2 on 6 matching bases. CDR3 amino acids: CASSTPGRAGSEQFF. The CDR3, as DNA: TGTGCCAGTAGTACCCCTGGTAGGGCGGGAAGTGAGCAGTTCTTC. The full variable domain, rest sourced from reference TRBV19 and TRBJ2-1, is DGGITQSPKYLFRKEGQNVTLSCEQNLNHDAMYWYRQDPGQGLRLIYYSQIVNDFQKGDIAEGYSVSREKKESFPLTVTSAQKNPTAFYLCASSTPGRAGSEQFFGPGTRLTVL.